This note documents a single T cell receptor beta chain sequence. This clonotype has only a few counts. Its antigen is not yet known. No base quality values were provided; no much bigger clone lies one nucleotide off. Libraries were constructed by 5' RACE. The listed sequencing device is Illumina HiSeq 2000. Template switching introduced a universal primer binding site; the final cDNA contained a unique molecular identifier, enabling accurate counting of TCR cDNA molecules. First-strand cDNA for TCR alpha and beta chains was synthesized from specific primers in the conserved constant-segment region. To control for contamination, every cDNA library carried two barcodes: a SMART-Mk sample barcode plus Illumina barcodes. Two successive PCR steps introduced TruSeq adapter sequences along with Illumina sample barcodes. The TCR alpha and beta cDNA libraries were sequenced on the Illumina HiSeq platform using custom primers. From the authors' description of their analysis: Raw reads were processed with MiGEC to extract unique molecular identifiers, and MiXCR was used to determine CDR3 positions. For each individual, recombination models were inferred using an EM algorithm with the repgenHMM and IGoR tools. Shared clonotypes were analyzed with the tcR package in R, and sharing was normalized by the product of cloneset sizes. To study raw recombination without the effects of thymic and clonal selection, out-of-frame nonproductive sequences were analyzed. Using fastp at Q25 and MiXCR, TCRdb reprocessed the public reads and kept productive beta chains. Rows with one shared CDR3 protein collapse into an entry with the most common genes and DNA. The V and J calls and clone size come from TCRdb's table, not from the authors' own analysis. The sample table records about 340,000 distinct CDR3 sequences; 9% to 15% of these occur just once. The top ten constitute just over 7% of the sample.

The germline V end is reduced by 4 bases and the J end by 2 bases; junction bases left unmatched: 7. Including the terminal cysteine and phenylalanine, the CDR3 comprises 16 residues. The CDR3 DNA has 48 bases and is translated from base 1. The germline V gene (reference sequence) specifies SEHNR as CDR1 and FQNEAQ as CDR2. Every donor in the study was a healthy Caucasian. Three pairs of female monozygotic twins, all aged about 18 to 29 years, were included in the twin cohort. Positive isolation kits from Invitrogen were used to isolate the CD4+ and CD8+ T cell populations. The data are from a study of identical twins (TCRdb year 2016). Describing the broader study: The study deep-sequenced TCR alpha and beta repertoires from monozygotic twins, unrelated adults of various ages and cord blood to test whether fetal clonotypes persist. To rule out contamination, the twin experiments were replicated at different times with different library preparation protocols.

The research as a whole found: Invariant T cells such as MAIT and iNKT could partly confound zero-insertion analyses, though diverse VJ usage argued against this for most clonotypes. Abundant cord blood beta clonotypes had fewer insertions, young adult naive repertoires showed a similar but weaker trend, and memory repertoires showed no such trend. A weaker excess of twin sharing was found in beta out-of-frame sequences because the signal-to-noise ratio was lowered by fewer shared sequences. Because the same donors could not be followed over many years, the conclusions depended on cross-sectional statistical analysis. Recombination models systematically underestimated out-of-frame TCR alpha sharing in monozygotic twins but agreed with sharing between unrelated individuals. Compared with coincidental sharing between unrelated individuals, an excess of low generation-probability sequences was observed among out-of-frame TCR alpha sequences shared between twins.

The sample was also linked to a second study, of yellow fever vaccine responses in identical twins. The second study, in turn, reports: The authors reported that the T cell response to vaccination in identical twins appeared partly convergent and partly personalized. The study precisely tracked vaccine-responding T cell clones in identical twins.

The clonotype comes from a woman aged 18-29 years in good health. In this chain, TRBV7-9 is recombined with TRBJ2-5, and 10 junction bases match TRBD2. Sequenced sample: CD8+ T cells sorted from blood. The sequence in DNA is TGTGCCAGCAGCTCCCGACTAGCGGGCCCACAAGAGACCCAGTACTTC. Its protein product is CASSSRLAGPQETQYF.